The 11 T cell receptor beta chains in this list originate from one sample, sequenced in a study of blood T cell repertoires in COVID-19. The table came from immunoSEQ multiplex PCR; TCRdb's copy has only in-frame clones and leaves some out. The sample records 380,000 or so clones, approximately 80% being singletons. The sequenced sample was peripheral blood. Receptors originate from a human donor with acute or convalescent COVID-19. The donor label of this sample is uncertain.

This chain joins TRBV5-1 and TRBJ1-1; D is undetermined. The length of the CDR3 is 13 residues. Germline V lookup: CDR1 SGHRS, CDR2 YFSETQ. V lost 2 bases, J lost 1 base, and 6 bases lay in between. The CDR3 sequence is CASSFVGNTEAFF. CDR3 bases: TGCGCCAGCAGCTTCGTCGGGAACACTGAAGCTTTCTTT.

The V and J genes are TRBV3-1 (or the pseudogene TRBV3-2) and TRBJ1-1; TRBD1 matches at 8 bases. The CDR3 contains 14 residues. The junction had 5 bases not matched to a gene; V was cut back by 7 bases and J by 1 base. Per the germline V gene, CDR1 is LGHDT and CDR2 is YNNKEL (reference sequence). The chain's CDR3 is CASTDRGGNTEAFF. CDR3 DNA: TGTGCCAGCACCGACAGGGGAGGGAACACTGAAGCTTTCTTT.

The chain carries TRBV4-2 and TRBJ2-3; D perhaps matches TRBD1 (7 bases). Germline assignment: CDR1 LGHNA and CDR2 YNFKEQ. The CDR3 is 17 amino acids. V lost 0 bases to trimming and J lost 6 bases, with 19 bases between them. CDR3 in amino acids: CASSQDPVWAGGDTQYF. CDR3 nucleotide sequence: TGTGCCAGCAGCCAAGATCCGGTTTGGGCAGGGGGGGATACGCAGTATTTT.

This clone was observed once. The chain carries TRBV10-3 and TRBJ2-5; TRBD1 agrees at 8 bases. Germline CDR1 and CDR2: ENHRY and SYGVKD. CDR3 length equals 13 residues. Trimming took 5 bases from V and 5 from J; bases not matched to a gene: 4. The CDR3 region is CAISFGQGETQYF. The CDR3 nucleotides read TGTGCCATCAGTTTCGGACAGGGTGAGACCCAGTACTTC.

The chain has TRBV6-5 and TRBJ2-1, with a tentative D call TRBD1 (5 bases). The CDR3 has 14 amino acids. Germline assignment: CDR1 MNHEY and CDR2 SVGAGI. V was trimmed by 2 bases and J by 10 bases, leaving 15 bases between them. The CDR3 DNA sequence: TGTGCCAGCAGTTACGGGGTAGGGGTGGGGGAGCAGTTCTTC. Translated, it gives CASSYGVGVGEQFF.

The chain uses TRBV9 and TRBJ1-2; 7 bases line up with TRBD1. Germline values: CDR1 SGDLS, CDR2 YYNGEE. There are 15 residues in the CDR3. V shed 0 bases, J shed 2 bases, and the junction held 4 bases outside the gene matches. CDR3 nucleotide sequence: TGTGCCAGCAGCGTAGGCCCGACAGGGAACTATGGCTACACCTTC. This codes for CASSVGPTGNYGYTF.

The chain recombines TRBV20-1 with TRBJ1-1; D is ambiguous. V gave up 3 bases and J gave up 1 base, with 21 bases separating them. The germline CDR1 and CDR2 sequences are DFQATT and SNEGSKA (reference sequence). The CDR3 loop spans 17 amino acids. In DNA form, the CDR3 reads TGCAGTGCTAGTAGGGAGGGAGGGATTGGCGCGAACACTGAAGCTTTCTTT. Translated, it gives CSASREGGIGANTEAFF.

The V call is TRBV25-1, the J call TRBJ2-7; D is perhaps TRBD1 (6 bases). Germline lookup yields CDR1 MGHDK and CDR2 SYGVNS. V dropped 5 bases and J dropped 7 bases, with 18 bases sitting between them. This CDR3 is 14 amino acids long. CDR3 nucleotide sequence: TGTGCCAGCAGTATCGGGGACACAATGGGGGAGCAGTACTTC. It encodes CASSIGDTMGEQYF.

The V call is TRBV12-5, the J call TRBJ1-2; D gene ambiguous. V was shortened by 4 bases and J by 5 bases, with 14 bases between the two germline ends. The CDR3 is 14 residues long. CDR1 is LGHNT, CDR2 FRNRAP, per germline. The CDR3 here is CASGSTTERYGYTF. The CDR3 DNA reads as TGTGCTAGTGGTTCGACAACGGAACGGTATGGCTACACCTTC.

The chain links TRBV6-5 to TRBJ2-7; possibly TRBD1 for D (5 bases). Germline-derived CDR1 and CDR2 are MNHEY and SVGAGI. V was pared by 1 base and J by 5 bases, with 15 bases between. This CDR3 has 15 residues. The CDR3 is CASSYLAGSMDEQYF. In nucleotides, the CDR3 is TGTGCCAGCAGTTACTTAGCAGGGTCGATGGACGAGCAGTACTTC.

The chain has TRBV19 and TRBJ2-7; the D gene is possibly TRBD2 (6 bases). Trimming stripped 5 bases from V and 4 bases from J, with 18 bases between. Germline CDR1 and CDR2: LNHDA and SQIVND (reference sequence). The CDR3 loop spans 15 amino acids. The CDR3 DNA reads as TGTGCCAGTAGTCCCCACGCGGGGTTAGGGTACGAGCAGTACTTC. Translation: CASSPHAGLGYEQYF.